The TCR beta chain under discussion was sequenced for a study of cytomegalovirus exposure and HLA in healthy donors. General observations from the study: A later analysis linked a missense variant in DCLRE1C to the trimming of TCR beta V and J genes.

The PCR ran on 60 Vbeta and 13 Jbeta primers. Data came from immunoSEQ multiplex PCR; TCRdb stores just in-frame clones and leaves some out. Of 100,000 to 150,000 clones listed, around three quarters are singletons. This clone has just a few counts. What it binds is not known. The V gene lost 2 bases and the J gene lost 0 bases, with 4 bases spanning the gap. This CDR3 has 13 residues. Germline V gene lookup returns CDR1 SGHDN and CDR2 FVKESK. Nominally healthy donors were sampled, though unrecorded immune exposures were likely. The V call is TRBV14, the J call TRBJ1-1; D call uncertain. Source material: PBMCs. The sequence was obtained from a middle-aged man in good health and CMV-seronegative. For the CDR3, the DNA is TGTGCCAGCAGCCAATGGCTGAACACTGAAGCTTTCTTT. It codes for CASSQWLNTEAFF.